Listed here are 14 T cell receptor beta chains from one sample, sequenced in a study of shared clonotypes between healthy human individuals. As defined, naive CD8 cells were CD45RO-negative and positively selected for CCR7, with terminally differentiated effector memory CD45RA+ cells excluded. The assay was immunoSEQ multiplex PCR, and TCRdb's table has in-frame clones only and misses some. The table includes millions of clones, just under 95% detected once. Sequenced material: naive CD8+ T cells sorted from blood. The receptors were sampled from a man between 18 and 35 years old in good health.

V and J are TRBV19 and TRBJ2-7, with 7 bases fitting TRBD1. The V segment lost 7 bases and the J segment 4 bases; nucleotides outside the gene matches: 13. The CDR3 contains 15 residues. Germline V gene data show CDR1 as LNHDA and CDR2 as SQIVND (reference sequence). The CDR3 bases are TGTGCCAGTACCCTTACACGACAGGGTCAGTACGAGCAGTACTTC. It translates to CASTLTRQGQYEQYF.

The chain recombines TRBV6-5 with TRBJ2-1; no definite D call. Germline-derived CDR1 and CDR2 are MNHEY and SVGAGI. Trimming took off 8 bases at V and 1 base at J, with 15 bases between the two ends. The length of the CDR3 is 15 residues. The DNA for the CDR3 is TGTGCCAGCGTAAAGGGCAACCCATCCTACAATGAGCAGTTCTTC. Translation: CASVKGNPSYNEQFF.

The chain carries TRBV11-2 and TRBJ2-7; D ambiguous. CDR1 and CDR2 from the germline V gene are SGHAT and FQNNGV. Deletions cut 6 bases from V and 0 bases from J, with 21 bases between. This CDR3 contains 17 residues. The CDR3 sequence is CASSRHNLVPLSYEQYF. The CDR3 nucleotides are TGTGCCAGCAGTCGACATAATTTGGTACCCCTCTCCTACGAGCAGTACTTC. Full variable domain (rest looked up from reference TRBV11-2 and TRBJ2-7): EAGVAQSPRYKIIEKRQSVAFWCNPISGHATLYWYQQILGQGPKLLIQFQNNGVVDDSQLPKDRFSAERLKGVDSTLKIQPAKLEDSAVYLCASSRHNLVPLSYEQYFGPGTRLTVT.

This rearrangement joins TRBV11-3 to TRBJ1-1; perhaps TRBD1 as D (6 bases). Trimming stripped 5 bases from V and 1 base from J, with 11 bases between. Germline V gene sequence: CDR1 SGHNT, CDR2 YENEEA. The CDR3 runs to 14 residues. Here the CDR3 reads CASSPGGANTEAFF. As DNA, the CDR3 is TGTGCCAGCAGCCCCGGGGGGGCGAACACTGAAGCTTTCTTT.

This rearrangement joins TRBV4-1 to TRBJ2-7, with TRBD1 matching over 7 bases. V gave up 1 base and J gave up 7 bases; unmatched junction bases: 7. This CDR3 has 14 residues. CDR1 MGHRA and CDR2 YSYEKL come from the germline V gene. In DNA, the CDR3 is TGCGCCAGCAGCCAAGGGGGACAGATGGTTGAGCAGTACTTC. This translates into CASSQGGQMVEQYF.

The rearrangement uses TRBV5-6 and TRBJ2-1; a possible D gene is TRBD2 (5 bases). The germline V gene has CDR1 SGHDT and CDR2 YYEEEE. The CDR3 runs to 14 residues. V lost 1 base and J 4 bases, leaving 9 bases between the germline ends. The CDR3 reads CASSLSGLYNEQFF. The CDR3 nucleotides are TGTGCCAGCAGCTTGTCAGGACTTTACAATGAGCAGTTCTTC.

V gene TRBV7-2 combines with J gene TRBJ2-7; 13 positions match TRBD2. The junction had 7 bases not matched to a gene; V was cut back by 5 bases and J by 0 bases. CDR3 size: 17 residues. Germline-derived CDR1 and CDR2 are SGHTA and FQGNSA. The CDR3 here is CASSIWTSGGYSYEQYF. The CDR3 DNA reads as TGTGCCAGCAGCATCTGGACTAGCGGGGGCTACTCCTACGAGCAGTACTTC.

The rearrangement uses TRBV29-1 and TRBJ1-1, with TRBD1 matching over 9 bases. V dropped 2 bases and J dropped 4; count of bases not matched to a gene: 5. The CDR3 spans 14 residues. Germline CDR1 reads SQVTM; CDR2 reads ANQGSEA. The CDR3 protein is CSVERDRVFTEAFF. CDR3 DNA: TGCAGCGTTGAAAGGGACAGGGTTTTCACTGAAGCTTTCTTT.

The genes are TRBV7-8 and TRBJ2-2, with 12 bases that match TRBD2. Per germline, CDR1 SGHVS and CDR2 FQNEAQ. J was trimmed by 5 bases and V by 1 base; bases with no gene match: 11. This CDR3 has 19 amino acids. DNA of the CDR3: TGTGCCAGCAGCTTAGGTCTAGCGGGAGGGCCGAAAGGTACCGGGGAGCTGTTTTTT. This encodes CASSLGLAGGPKGTGELFF. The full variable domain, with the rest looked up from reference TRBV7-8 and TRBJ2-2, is GAGVSQSPRYKVAKRGQDVALRCDPISGHVSLFWYQQALGQGPEFLTYFQNEAQLDKSGLPSDRFFAERPEGSVSTLKIQRTQQEDSAVYLCASSLGLAGGPKGTGELFFGEGSRLTVL.

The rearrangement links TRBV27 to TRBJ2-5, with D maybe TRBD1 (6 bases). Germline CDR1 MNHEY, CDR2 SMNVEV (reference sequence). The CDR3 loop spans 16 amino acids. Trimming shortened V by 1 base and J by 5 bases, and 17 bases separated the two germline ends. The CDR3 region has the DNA TGTGCCAGCAGTTTATTTCCCTTACAGGGTCGTGAGACCCAGTACTTC. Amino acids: CASSLFPLQGRETQYF.

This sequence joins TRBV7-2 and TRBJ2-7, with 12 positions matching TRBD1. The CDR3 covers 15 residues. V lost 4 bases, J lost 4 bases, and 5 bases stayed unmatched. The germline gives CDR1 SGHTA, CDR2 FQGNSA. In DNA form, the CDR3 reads TGTGCCAGCAGCTCCCGGGACAGGGGGCTGTACGAGCAGTACTTC. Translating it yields CASSSRDRGLYEQYF.

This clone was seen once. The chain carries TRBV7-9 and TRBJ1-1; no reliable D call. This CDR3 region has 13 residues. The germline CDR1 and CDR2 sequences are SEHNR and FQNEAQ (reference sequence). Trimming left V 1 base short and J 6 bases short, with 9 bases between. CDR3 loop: CASSLVGLAEAFF. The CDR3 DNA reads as TGTGCCAGCAGCTTAGTAGGGTTGGCTGAAGCTTTCTTT.

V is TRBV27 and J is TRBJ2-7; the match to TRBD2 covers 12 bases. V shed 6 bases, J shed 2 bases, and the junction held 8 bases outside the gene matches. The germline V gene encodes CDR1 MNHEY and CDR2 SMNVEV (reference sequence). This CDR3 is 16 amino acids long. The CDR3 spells CASSDGLAGRTYEQYF. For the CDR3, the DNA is TGTGCCAGCAGCGACGGACTAGCGGGACGAACCTACGAGCAGTACTTC.

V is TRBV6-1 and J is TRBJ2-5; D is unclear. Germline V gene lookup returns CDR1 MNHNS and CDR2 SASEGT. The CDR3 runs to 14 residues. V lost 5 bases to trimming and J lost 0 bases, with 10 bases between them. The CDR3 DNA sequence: TGTGCCAGCAGTAAGAACTGGGACCAAGAGACCCAGTACTTC. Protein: CASSKNWDQETQYF.